The present TCR beta chain was sequenced within a study of blood T cell repertoires in COVID-19. As for the study in general: PBMCs, B-cell-depleted T cells, or T cells were the source of the cDNA or gDNA that made up the material.

The length of the CDR3 is 14 residues. Trimming took 2 bases from V and 4 from J, leaving 11 bases between them. The germline V gene has CDR1 MNHEY and CDR2 SVGEGT. Authors' analysis steps: Estimation of nucleated cell counts relied on the amplification of reference gene primers. Assay: immunoSEQ multiplex PCR; the TCRdb copy retains only in-frame clones and omits some. The V and J calls and the clone size are those of that table, but D and trimming were determined from the DNA. The sample comprises just under 150,000 clones, roughly 90% of which are singletons, and 1.5% to 2% rests with the top ten.

The chain carries TRBV6-2 or TRBV6-3 and TRBJ1-1; the D is unclear. The sequence derives from a human donor in a cohort sampled during active COVID-19. The specimen sequenced was peripheral blood. The CDR3 nucleotides are TGTGCCAGCAGTTACCAGTCAGGTTTCACTGAAGCTTTCTTT. It codes for CASSYQSGFTEAFF.